This entry features one T cell receptor (beta chain) sequence. The record originates from a study of shared clonotypes between healthy human individuals. The length of the CDR3 is 13 residues. Deletions cut 4 bases from V and 7 bases from J, with 14 bases between. Germline V gene lookup returns CDR1 SGHTA and CDR2 FQGNSA. Repertoires were generated with immunoSEQ multiplex PCR, while TCRdb's copy carries only in-frame clones and drops some. The table shows roughly 1,000,000 clones, with around 82% occurring only once. The sequencing sample was made of memory CD4+ T cells from PBMCs. Subset here: CD45RA-negative fraction. The chain uses TRBV7-2 and TRBJ2-7, with D perhaps TRBD2 (6 bases). The clonotype originates from a young man in good health. Some clones in this sample may be carry-over from other donors' samples. This CDR3 is CASSSPGVLEQYF. CDR3 nucleotide sequence: TGTGCCAGCAGCTCCCCGGGAGTTTTGGAGCAGTACTTC.